These T cell receptor beta chains were read from a single sample in a study of blood T cells in healthy people across ages. MiXCR was run by TCRdb on the 5' RACE reads, yielding one entry per CDR3 protein. The data hold just under 750,000 distinct CDR3 sequences, with about a fifth observed a single time. The specimen was blood. The source of these receptors is a man in his sixties or seventies in good health. Both conserved end residues are part of each CDR3. The D gene is left open where the match is weak. Clone sizes are given selectively: once, few, many, or a class where the clone is expanded.

d_call	clone_size	j_call	v_call	cdr3_aa	cdr3_nt
-	few	TRBJ2-3	TRBV6-1	CASSHDRGEVADTQYF	TGTGCCAGCAGCCACGATAGGGGTGAAGTAGCAGATACGCAGTATTTT
-	-	TRBJ2-7	TRBV11-2	CASSLRWGGSAYEQYF	TGTGCCAGCAGCTTAAGGTGGGGAGGTTCGGCCTACGAGCAGTACTTC
-	few	TRBJ2-5	TRBV24-1	CATSVRGVQETQYF	TGTGCCACCAGTGTGCGAGGAGTCCAAGAGACCCAGTACTTC
TRBD1	-	TRBJ1-2	TRBV7-9	CASSLEGTGYRGYTF	TGTGCCAGCAGCTTAGAGGGGACAGGGTATCGTGGCTACACCTTC
-	-	TRBJ2-5	TRBV3-1	CASSQPGFEETQYF	TGTGCCAGCAGCCAACCAGGGTTCGAAGAGACCCAGTACTTC
TRBD1	-	TRBJ1-3	TRBV30	CAWTLGTAGNTIYF	TGTGCCTGGACCCTGGGGACAGCTGGAAACACCATATATTTT
-	-	TRBJ2-2	TRBV5-1	CASSWDVYTGELFF	TGCGCCAGCAGCTGGGACGTTTATACCGGGGAGCTGTTTTTT
-	few	TRBJ2-3	TRBV10-3	CAIREFSTSTDTQYF	TGTGCCATCAGGGAGTTTTCCACATCCACAGATACGCAGTATTTT
TRBD2	few	TRBJ2-5	TRBV5-1	CASSSLSGGPQETQYF	TGCGCCAGCAGCTCCCTCAGCGGGGGGCCCCAAGAGACCCAGTACTTC
-	once	TRBJ2-5	TRBV5-1	CASSLGLALQETQYF	TGCGCCAGCAGCTTGGGACTTGCTCTCCAAGAGACCCAGTACTTC
-	-	TRBJ1-4	TRBV20-1	CSARDRGEGAKLFF	TGCAGTGCTAGAGATCGCGGGGAGGGAGCAAAACTGTTTTTT